The 5 T cell receptor beta chains listed next were all sequenced from one sample in a study of naive and memory T cell subsets (dated by TCRdb to the late 2010s). Receptor libraries were prepared by UMI-ligation and nested PCR. Sequencing took place on an Illumina MiSeq. The beta constant-region primer consisted of an equimolar mixture of two oligonucleotides that together covered TRBC1 and TRBC2. TCRdb cleaned the public reads at Q25 with fastp, built clones with MiXCR and kept in-frame beta chains. Every distinct CDR3 protein forms one entry, paired with its most common genes and DNA. Here the sample has roughly 91,000 distinct CDR3 sequences; around 13% occur a single time. The ten biggest clones cover approximately 0.94% of the sample. The sequencing input was central memory CD4+ T cells from blood. What this sample's cell subset or site label stands for: central memory, CD45RA- CD27+. The receptors were sampled from a human donor in good health.

This clonotype has ten or more counts. This chain uses TRBV6-5 with TRBJ1-1, with D possibly matching TRBD1 (5 bases). The V and J ends lost 7 bases and 4 bases respectively, with 13 bases between them. The CDR3 is made up of 13 amino acids. In germline, CDR1 is MNHEY, CDR2 SVGAGI. The CDR3 loop is CASIRFGGTEAFF. In DNA, the CDR3 is TGTGCCAGCATACGGTTCGGGGGCACTGAAGCTTTCTTT.

In its sample, this clonotype was seen many times. This chain links TRBV11-1 with TRBJ2-7, with D unresolved. The CDR3 has 14 amino acids. Germline CDR1 is SGHAT and CDR2 is FQDESV (reference sequence). Trimming cost V 3 bases and J 3 bases, with 12 bases left between them. The CDR3 sequence is CASSFLPKSYEQYF. The CDR3 DNA reads as TGTGCCAGCAGCTTTTTACCTAAAAGCTACGAGCAGTACTTC.

This clonotype was counted between two and nine times. The J gene is TRBJ2-5, the V gene TRBV4-1; D is undetermined. Trimming took off 1 base at V and 1 base at J, with 13 bases between the two ends. Germline loops: CDR1 MGHRA, CDR2 YSYEKL. The CDR3 runs 16 residues. The CDR3 region has the DNA TGCGCCAGCAGCCAAGCCCAGCGTATGGGCCAAGAGACCCAGTACTTC. It translates to CASSQAQRMGQETQYF.

The chain is built from TRBV10-3 and TRBJ1-4, with D possibly being TRBD1 (6 bases). Between the trimmed V and J ends, which lost 6 bases and 7 bases, there was a span of 15 bases. The CDR3 consists of 14 residues. CDR1 ENHRY and CDR2 SYGVKD come from the germline V gene. The CDR3 protein is CAIRPDSSFEKLFF. CDR3 coding DNA: TGTGCCATCAGGCCGGACAGCTCCTTTGAAAAACTGTTTTTT.

The chain uses TRBV27 and TRBJ1-5; D not certain. This CDR3 has 14 amino acids. Trimming took off 5 bases at V and 9 bases at J, with 17 bases between the two ends. In germline, CDR1 is MNHEY, CDR2 SMNVEV (reference sequence). CDR3 nucleotide sequence: TGTGCCAGCAGTGCTCCCGGACTCATGGGGCCCCAGCATTTT. Translated: CASSAPGLMGPQHF.